This T cell receptor (beta chain) was sequenced during a study of blood T cell repertoires in COVID-19. Whole-study context: COVID-19 samples from acute and convalescent phases originated in the United States, Italy and Spain.

Per the original data handling: Estimation of nucleated cell counts was performed using reference gene primer amplification. Measured with immunoSEQ multiplex PCR; TCRdb has only the in-frame clones, and not every one. The V and J calls and clone size were taken over from that table, and D and trimming were inferred from the DNA. The profile covers some 82,000 clones, with around four fifths appearing a single time and over 35% taken by the ten largest. CDR1 is LGHNA, CDR2 YSLEER, per germline. V was clipped by 4 bases and J by 4 bases; unmatched bases: 13. The CDR3 has 17 residues. The sequencing sample was made of peripheral blood. The chain joins TRBV4-3 to TRBJ2-5, with 9 bases matching TRBD2. The TCR comes from an elderly man with active or convalescent COVID-19. The CDR3: CASSPNGRGRAVETQYF. The CDR3 DNA reads TGCGCCAGCAGCCCTAACGGCCGCGGGAGGGCCGTAGAGACCCAGTACTTC.